This T cell receptor beta chain derives from a study of glioma-infiltrating T cells after dendritic cell vaccination. Study overall: Patients had newly diagnosed or recurrent glioblastoma and received dendritic cell vaccines. Three intradermal dendritic cell vaccine injections were given every two weeks. Broader study findings: Higher pretreatment TIL content predicted longer progression-free time and survival.

Germline V gene sequence: CDR1 GTSNPN, CDR2 SVGIG (reference sequence). This CDR3 has 12 amino acids. The germline V and J ends were trimmed by 0 bases and 10 bases, with 12 bases remaining between them. Time point: after dendritic cell vaccination, including at tumor progression/relapse. On this clone itself: Its specificity is unknown.

The PCR used 60 V beta and 13 J beta primers. Here immunoSEQ multiplex PCR was the method, and the copy in TCRdb shows in-frame clones only, minus some. The data show tens of thousands of clones, about 80% seen once. This rearrangement joins TRBV30 to TRBJ1-2; D remains unclear. The sequenced sample was blood, obtained after dendritic cell vaccination. This clonotype was obtained from a human donor with glioblastoma. CDR3 amino acids: CAWSVAFRIYTF. The CDR3 nucleotides are TGTGCCTGGAGTGTAGCGTTCCGGATCTACACCTTC.